This T cell receptor (beta chain) was captured by sequencing in a study of Graves' ophthalmopathy and Graves' hyperthyroidism. Study details: Before any treatment was given, at initial diagnosis, peripheral blood was collected.

This clonotype was recorded at least ten times. The authors amplified TCR beta CDR3 regions, and they did so from RNA transcripts for repertoire sequencing. Second-round multiplex PCR came after a first-round RT-PCR that employed HTBI primers. One entry per CDR3 protein, called by TCRdb with MiXCR from the multiplex PCR reads. The sample consists of about 210,000 distinct CDR3 sequences, 25% to 35% of them appearing once. Exclusion criteria comprised other autoimmune diseases, uncontrolled infections, pregnancy or lactation in patients. Germline V gene sequence: CDR1 MNHEY, CDR2 SMNVEV (reference sequence). The trim removed 3 bases at V and 5 bases at J, leaving 3 bases unmatched. The CDR3 runs 14 residues.

The origin of this receptor is a middle-aged man with Graves' ophthalmopathy. Sequenced material: peripheral blood. This sequence joins TRBV27 and TRBJ2-7; 11 bases line up with TRBD2. The CDR3 coding sequence is TGTGCCAGCAGTTTTAGCGGGAGGGCCAACGAGCAGTACTTC. It is translated as CASSFSGRANEQYF.